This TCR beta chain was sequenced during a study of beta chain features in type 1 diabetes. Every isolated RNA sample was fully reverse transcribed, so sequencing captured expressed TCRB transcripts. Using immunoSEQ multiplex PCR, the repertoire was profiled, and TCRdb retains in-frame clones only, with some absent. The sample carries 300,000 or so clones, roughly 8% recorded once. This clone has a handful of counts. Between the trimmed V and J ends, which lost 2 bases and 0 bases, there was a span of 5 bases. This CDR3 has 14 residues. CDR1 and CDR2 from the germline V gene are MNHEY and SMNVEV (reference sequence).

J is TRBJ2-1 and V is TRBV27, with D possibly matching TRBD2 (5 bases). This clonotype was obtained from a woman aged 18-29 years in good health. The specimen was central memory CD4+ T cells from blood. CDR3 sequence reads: CASSLAGSYNEQFF. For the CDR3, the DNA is TGTGCCAGCAGTTTAGCGGGCTCCTACAATGAGCAGTTCTTC.